Below, 8 T cell receptor beta chains from the same sample are listed, as sequenced in a study of T cells after yellow fever vaccination (dated by TCRdb to between 2018 and 2021). The sample's treatment or condition label, in plain terms: live attenuated yellow fever vaccine strain. The library was prepared using 5' RACE. The instrument was an Illumina HiSeq 2500. Using fastp at Q25 and MiXCR, TCRdb reprocessed the public reads and kept productive beta chains. Here each entry gathers all rows of one CDR3 protein and keeps the most common genes and DNA. Here the sample has just under 600,000 distinct CDR3 sequences; roughly 13% occur a single time. The biggest ten clones account for around 15% of the sample. The sequences come from PBMCs, collected on the day of the yellow fever booster vaccination. These TCRs come from a man younger than 45 who received the YFV17D yellow fever vaccine.

This clonotype has only a few counts. This rearrangement joins TRBV7-2 to TRBJ2-7; D not resolved. V was shortened by 6 bases and J by 2 bases, with 11 bases between the two germline ends. This CDR3 region has 13 residues. CDR1 and CDR2 from the germline V gene are SGHTA and FQGNSA. The CDR3 spells CASSRPETYEQYF. CDR3 sequence (DNA): TGTGCCAGCAGTAGGCCAGAAACCTACGAGCAGTACTTC.

As regards this clonotype: This may be a read error: a much more frequent sequence differs by one nucleotide. The chain combines TRBV7-2 with TRBJ2-1, with D possibly being TRBD2 (6 bases). V lost 5 bases, J lost 3 bases, and 17 bases lay in between. This CDR3 is 16 amino acids long. CDR1 SGHTA and CDR2 FQGNSA come from the germline V gene. CDR3 amino acids: CASSGIIADCYNEQFF. The CDR3 DNA is TGTGCCAGCAGCGGGATAATAGCGGACTGCTACAATGAGCAGTTCTTC.

This clonotype was counted at least ten times. This chain uses TRBV5-1 with TRBJ1-6; D possibly corresponds to TRBD1 (6 bases). The CDR3 is 15 residues long. V lost 3 bases and J lost 11, with 18 bases in between. Germline values: CDR1 SGHRS, CDR2 YFSETQ. The CDR3 spells CASSSQTQQGAPLHF. The CDR3, as DNA: TGCGCCAGCAGCTCTCAAACCCAACAGGGAGCACCCCTCCACTTT.

This clonotype has only a few counts. J is TRBJ2-7 and V is TRBV20-1, with no clear D. Deletions cut 4 bases from V and 3 bases from J, with 13 bases between. The CDR3 is made up of 13 amino acids. Germline V lookup: CDR1 DFQATT, CDR2 SNEGSKA (reference sequence). DNA for the CDR3: TGCAGTGCTATTGAGTCCCAAAACTACGAGCAGTACTTC. Protein sequence: CSAIESQNYEQYF.

This chain joins TRBV21-1 and TRBJ2-3; the table's D call, TRBD2, was not checked against the DNA. TRBV21-1 is described as a pseudogene. The CDR3 runs to 18 residues. This CDR3 is CASSKGAHSGRAGDTQYF. The CDR3 DNA reads as TGTGCCAGCAGCAAAGGCGCCCATAGCGGGAGGGCTGGAGATACGCAGTATTTT.

This clonotype was seen only a few times. V is TRBV20-1 and J is TRBJ2-3; 8 nucleotides match TRBD2. Germline CDR1 DFQATT, CDR2 SNEGSKA (reference sequence). The length of the CDR3 is 13 residues. Trimming removed 3 bases from V and 6 bases from J; junction bases left unmatched: 5. CDR3 sequence reads: CSASVGTRDTQYF. The CDR3 DNA follows: TGCAGTGCTAGTGTCGGGACTAGGGATACGCAGTATTTT.

The chain links TRBV5-5 to TRBJ2-5, with a tentative D call TRBD1 (6 bases). Germline V CDR1 and CDR2: SGHKS, YYEKEE (reference sequence). CDR3 size: 17 residues. V lost 5 bases and J 5 bases, leaving 25 bases between the germline ends. The CDR3 sequence is CASSPVGDLTGWETQYF. The CDR3 DNA reads TGTGCCAGCAGTCCCGTCGGCGACCTTACAGGGTGGGAGACCCAGTACTTC.

This clonotype has at least ten counts. This rearrangement joins TRBV11-2 to TRBJ2-1, with TRBD1 matching 10 bases. CDR1 is SGHAT and CDR2 is FQNNGV in the germline V gene. CDR3 length: 14 residues. V lost 5 bases to trimming and J lost 12 bases; unmatched junction nucleotides: 10. The CDR3 sequence is CASSPGTGVWVQFF. In DNA, the CDR3 is TGTGCCAGCAGCCCCGGGACAGGGGTCTGGGTGCAGTTCTTC.